One and the same sample provided the 17 T cell receptor beta chains below, sequenced in a study of blood T cell repertoires in COVID-19. Sequenced by immunoSEQ multiplex PCR; TCRdb stores in-frame clones only, minus some. The table records approximately 94,000 clones, roughly 88% of them present only once. The sequencing input was peripheral blood. The receptors stem from a woman in her 70s with acute or convalescent COVID-19.

The chain combines TRBV30 with TRBJ1-2; the D gene is possibly TRBD1 (5 bases). This CDR3 is built from 11 residues. CDR1 and CDR2 from the germline V gene are GTSNPN and SVGIG (reference sequence). The CDR3 DNA reads as TGTGGAACCTCAGGGACTTATGGCTACACCTTC. This codes for CGTSGTYGYTF.

This chain connects TRBV2 to TRBJ2-1; 7 bases are a match to TRBD2. CDR3 length: 15 amino acids. Germline CDR1 is SNHLY and CDR2 is FYNNEI. V lost 8 bases, J lost 4 bases, and 11 bases stayed unmatched. The DNA of the CDR3 is TGTGCCAGCGAGATAGGGAGGGCTTTATACAATGAGCAGTTCTTC. Protein product: CASEIGRALYNEQFF.

This chain uses TRBV6-7 with TRBJ2-7; TRBD2 matches at 7 bases. TRBV6-7 is assigned to the ORF class and has an uncertain function. J gave up 3 bases and V 2 bases, and 10 bases lay outside the gene matches. This CDR3 spans 16 amino acids. The CDR3 DNA follows: TGTGCCAGCAGTTACGGACCGACTAGCACCCACTACGAGCAGTACTTC. It encodes CASSYGPTSTHYEQYF.

The chain couples TRBV4-2 to TRBJ2-3; 7 bases match TRBD2. V lost 0 bases to trimming and J lost 7 bases; unmatched junction nucleotides: 22. The CDR3 is made up of 20 amino acids. Germline lookup yields CDR1 LGHNA and CDR2 YNFKEQ. CDR3 sequence: CASSQDLRGGLAASRYTQYF. The CDR3 DNA sequence: TGTGCCAGCAGCCAAGATTTGCGCGGTGGGCTAGCGGCTTCGAGATATACGCAGTATTTT.

A single count supports this clone. J is TRBJ2-1 and V is TRBV4-1; D perhaps matches TRBD2 (5 bases). Trimming removed 1 base from V and 10 bases from J, with 11 bases in between. The CDR3 runs 13 residues. The germline CDR1 and CDR2 sequences are MGHRA and YSYEKL. As DNA, the CDR3 is TGCGCCAGCAGCCAAGTGAGGTCGGGGGAGCAGTTCTTC. As protein: CASSQVRSGEQFF.

This chain joins TRBV30 and TRBJ2-1; D ambiguous. In germline, CDR1 is GTSNPN, CDR2 SVGIG (reference sequence). This CDR3 is built from 11 residues. Trimming removed 1 base at V and 8 bases at J, with 6 bases between. CDR3 sequence (DNA): TGTGCCTGGAGTGGACACCATGAGCAGTTCTTC. Encoded protein: CAWSGHHEQFF.

The chain employs TRBV4-1 and TRBJ2-1, with TRBD2 matching over 12 bases. Losses at the gene ends were 1 base for V and 8 bases for J; bases not matched to a gene: 3. This CDR3 is 15 amino acids long. The V gene's germline CDR1 is MGHRA and CDR2 YSYEKL. In DNA, the CDR3 is TGCGCCAGCAGCCAAGGTCCTAGCGGGAGGGATGAGCAGTTCTTC. Its protein is CASSQGPSGRDEQFF.

This chain links TRBV6-2 or TRBV6-3 with TRBJ2-6; D uncertain. V was pared by 3 bases and J by 0 bases, with 3 bases between. The CDR3 is 14 residues long. Germline V gene sequence: CDR1 MNHEY, CDR2 SVGEGT. CDR3 sequence: CASSYISGANVLTF. DNA of the CDR3: TGTGCCAGCAGTTATATCTCTGGGGCCAACGTCCTGACTTTC.

CDR3 protein: CSVEEGGYGYTF. The CDR3 DNA follows: TGCAGCGTTGAGGAGGGAGGGTATGGCTACACCTTC. The V and J genes are TRBV29-1 and TRBJ1-2; D ambiguous. Germline-derived CDR1 and CDR2 are SQVTM and ANQGSEA. Trimming took 3 bases from V and 5 from J, leaving 10 bases between them. This CDR3 has 12 residues.

J is TRBJ1-1 and V is TRBV19, with a tentative D call TRBD1 (6 bases). The CDR3 covers 14 residues. V was trimmed by 4 bases and J by 0 bases, leaving 9 bases between them. CDR1 and CDR2 (germline): LNHDA, SQIVND (reference sequence). In DNA, the CDR3 is TGTGCCAGTAGTACGGCAGGGGTGAACACTGAAGCTTTCTTT. Protein sequence: CASSTAGVNTEAFF.

This clone was counted only a few times. V gene TRBV4-2 combines with J gene TRBJ2-1; 11 bases are shared with TRBD2. V was pared by 0 bases and J by 4 bases, with 5 bases of the junction left unmatched. This CDR3 is 17 amino acids long. Germline V gives CDR1 LGHNA, CDR2 YNFKEQ. The chain's CDR3 is CASSQDLAGGAYNEQFF. CDR3 in DNA: TGTGCCAGCAGCCAAGATTTAGCGGGAGGGGCGTACAATGAGCAGTTCTTC.

CDR3 residues: CAWSAYSGNTGELFF. The DNA of the CDR3 is TGTGCCTGGAGTGCCTATAGCGGGAACACCGGGGAGCTGTTTTTT. The rearrangement joins TRBV30 to TRBJ2-2; weak D call: TRBD2 (6 bases). V was cut by 1 base and J by 1 base, with 10 bases left in between. The germline gives CDR1 GTSNPN, CDR2 SVGIG (reference sequence). This CDR3 has 15 amino acids.

The chain combines TRBV6-2 or TRBV6-3 with TRBJ1-5, with a possible D match to TRBD1 (6 bases). The CDR3 runs to 14 residues. V was pared by 4 bases and J by 5 bases, with 12 bases between. CDR1 MNHEY and CDR2 SVGEGT come from the germline V gene. CDR3 amino acids: CASSLLGGDQPQHF. The CDR3 DNA follows: TGTGCCAGCAGTTTGCTAGGGGGGGATCAGCCCCAGCATTTT.

The rearrangement uses TRBV9 and TRBJ1-6; possibly TRBD1 for D (6 bases). Per germline, CDR1 SGDLS and CDR2 YYNGEE. CDR3 length: 14 residues. V dropped 3 bases and J dropped 7 bases, with 11 bases sitting between them. The CDR3 sequence: CASSARGKNSPLHF. The CDR3 DNA is TGTGCCAGCAGCGCCAGGGGCAAGAATTCACCCCTCCACTTT.

This chain connects TRBV7-8 to TRBJ1-2; possible D gene TRBD1, 5 bases. Germline loops: CDR1 SGHVS, CDR2 FQNEAQ. V dropped 1 base and J dropped 4 bases, with 10 bases sitting between them. The CDR3 has 14 amino acids. The CDR3 is CASSLVGLGYGYTF. CDR3 nucleotides: TGTGCCAGCAGCTTAGTGGGACTGGGCTATGGCTACACCTTC.

V usage is TRBV2 and J usage is TRBJ2-2, with a tentative D call TRBD2 (5 bases). Germline V gives CDR1 SNHLY, CDR2 FYNNEI. V lost 7 bases, J lost 4 bases, and 16 bases lay in between. CDR3 length: 15 amino acids. The CDR3 coding sequence is TGTGCCAGCAAACCGACGGGGAAGGGCACCGGGGAGCTGTTTTTT. Translation gives CASKPTGKGTGELFF.

The chain links TRBV3-1 (or the pseudogene TRBV3-2) to TRBJ2-7; 12 nucleotides align to TRBD2. The J segment lost 4 bases and the V segment lost 5 bases, leaving 3 bases of the junction unmatched. This CDR3 is 14 amino acids long. Germline-derived CDR1 and CDR2 are LGHDT and YNNKEL (reference sequence). CDR3 sequence reads: CASSAGLAGYEQYF. For the CDR3, the DNA is TGTGCCAGCAGCGCGGGACTAGCGGGTTACGAGCAGTACTTC.